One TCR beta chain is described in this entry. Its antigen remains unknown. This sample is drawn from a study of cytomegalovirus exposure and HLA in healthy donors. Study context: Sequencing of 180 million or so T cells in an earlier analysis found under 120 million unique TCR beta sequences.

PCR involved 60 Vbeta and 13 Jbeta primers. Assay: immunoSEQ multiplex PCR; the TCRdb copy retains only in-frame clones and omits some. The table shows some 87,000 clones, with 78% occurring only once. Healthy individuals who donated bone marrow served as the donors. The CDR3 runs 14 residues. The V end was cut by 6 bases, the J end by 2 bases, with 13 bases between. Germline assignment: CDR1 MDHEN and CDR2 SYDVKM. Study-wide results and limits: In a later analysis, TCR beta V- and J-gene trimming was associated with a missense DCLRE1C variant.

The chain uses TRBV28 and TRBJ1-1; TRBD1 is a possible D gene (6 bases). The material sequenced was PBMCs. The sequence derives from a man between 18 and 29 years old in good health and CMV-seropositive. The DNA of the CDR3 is TGTGCCAGCAGGGCCTTCGGGACAAACACTGAAGCTTTCTTT. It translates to CASRAFGTNTEAFF.